Listed below are T cell receptor beta chains from one sample, sequenced in a study of follicular helper T cells after annual influenza vaccination. Assay: immunoSEQ multiplex PCR; the TCRdb copy retains only in-frame clones and omits some. The sample shows 9,500 or so clones, about 81% of them seen only once. Sequenced here: CXCR5+ CD38- circulating T follicular helper cells from blood, sampled 7 days after influenza vaccination. These receptors were obtained from an adult who received the influenza vaccine. The CDR3 runs from the conserved cysteine through the conserved F or W. D genes are given only for firm matches.

D gene: TRBD1; V gene: TRBV28; J gene: TRBJ2-7; CDR3 length: 16; CDR3 protein: CASSLGHMGQGAEQYF; CDR3 DNA: TGTGCCAGCAGTTTAGGTCATATGGGACAGGGCGCCGAGCAGTACTTC
D gene: TRBD2; V gene: TRBV7-2; J gene: TRBJ2-2; CDR3 length: 16; CDR3 protein: CASSASGGTKRRELFF; CDR3 DNA: TGTGCCAGCAGTGCTAGCGGGGGGACTAAACGCAGGGAGCTGTTTTTT
D gene: TRBD2; V gene: TRBV27; J gene: TRBJ2-2; CDR3 length: 16; CDR3 protein: CASRPRGGWNTGELFF; CDR3 DNA: TGTGCCAGCAGACCACGCGGGGGGTGGAACACCGGGGAGCTGTTTTTT
D gene: .; V gene: TRBV2; J gene: TRBJ2-1; CDR3 length: 10; CDR3 protein: CASMGNEQFF; CDR3 DNA: TGTGCCAGCATGGGGAATGAGCAGTTCTTC
D gene: .; V gene: TRBV9; J gene: TRBJ2-3; CDR3 length: 18; CDR3 protein: CASSPGGGTRTAQDTQYF; CDR3 DNA: TGTGCCAGCAGCCCAGGAGGCGGGACCCGGACCGCGCAGGATACGCAGTATTTT
D gene: .; V gene: TRBV19; J gene: TRBJ2-3; CDR3 length: 17; CDR3 protein: CASTDGGAVRGSDTQYF; CDR3 DNA: TGTGCCAGTACCGACGGCGGGGCCGTGCGGGGTTCTGATACGCAGTATTTT
D gene: .; V gene: TRBV7-2; J gene: TRBJ1-5; CDR3 length: 17; CDR3 protein: CASSFPVGGLQNQPQHF; CDR3 DNA: TGTGCCAGCAGCTTTCCGGTGGGGGGACTGCAAAATCAGCCCCAGCATTTT
D gene: TRBD1; V gene: TRBV29-1; J gene: TRBJ1-5; CDR3 length: 12; CDR3 protein: CSIRTGNMAQHF; CDR3 DNA: TGCAGCATTAGGACAGGGAACATGGCCCAGCATTTT
D gene: .; V gene: TRBV4-2; J gene: TRBJ1-2; CDR3 length: 13; CDR3 protein: CASSLPGQDGYTF; CDR3 DNA: TGTGCCAGCAGCTTGCCAGGGCAGGATGGCTACACCTTC
D gene: TRBD1; V gene: TRBV5-4; J gene: TRBJ1-4; CDR3 length: 14; CDR3 protein: CASTSDRTYEKLFF; CDR3 DNA: TGTGCCAGCACCTCGGACAGGACCTATGAAAAACTGTTTTTT
D gene: .; V gene: TRBV20-1; J gene: TRBJ1-1; CDR3 length: 10; CDR3 protein: CSAHSTRAFF; CDR3 DNA: TGCAGTGCTCACAGCACCAGAGCTTTCTTT
D gene: .; V gene: TRBV4-3; J gene: TRBJ1-2; CDR3 length: 14; CDR3 protein: CASSQGPSFYGYTF; CDR3 DNA: TGCGCCAGCAGCCAGGGACCCTCCTTCTATGGCTACACCTTC
D gene: .; V gene: TRBV7-2; J gene: TRBJ2-7; CDR3 length: 15; CDR3 protein: CASSLDPRESYEQYF; CDR3 DNA: TGTGCCAGCAGCTTAGATCCTAGGGAATCCTACGAGCAGTACTTC
D gene: .; V gene: TRBV15; J gene: TRBJ2-5; CDR3 length: 14; CDR3 protein: CATSKPGHQETQYF; CDR3 DNA: TGTGCCACCAGCAAACCGGGACATCAAGAGACCCAGTACTTC
D gene: .; V gene: TRBV12-5; J gene: TRBJ1-2; CDR3 length: 16; CDR3 protein: CASGLVLGGLPYGYTF; CDR3 DNA: TGTGCTAGTGGTTTGGTACTTGGGGGGCTTCCCTATGGCTACACCTTC
D gene: .; V gene: TRBV28; J gene: TRBJ2-5; CDR3 length: 11; CDR3 protein: CASSFGETQYF; CDR3 DNA: TGTGCCAGCAGTTTCGGGGAGACCCAGTACTTC
D gene: .; V gene: TRBV5-6; J gene: TRBJ1-2; CDR3 length: 15; CDR3 protein: CASSNRDRQNYGYTF; CDR3 DNA: TGTGCCAGCAGCAACCGCGATCGACAGAATTATGGCTACACCTTC
D gene: .; V gene: TRBV7-3; J gene: TRBJ1-1; CDR3 length: 13; CDR3 protein: CASSSGQNTEAFF; CDR3 DNA: TGTGCCAGCAGCTCGGGACAGAACACTGAAGCTTTCTTT
D gene: .; V gene: TRBV5-6; J gene: TRBJ1-1; CDR3 length: 15; CDR3 protein: CASSLVNRENTEAFF; CDR3 DNA: TGTGCCAGCAGCTTGGTAAACAGGGAGAACACTGAAGCTTTCTTT